The sequence of this T cell receptor (beta chain) was determined in a study of blood T cell repertoires in COVID-19. As for the study in general: T cells, B-cell-depleted T cells, or PBMCs supplied cDNA or gDNA.

Trimming stripped 5 bases from V and 4 bases from J, with 12 bases between. Per germline, CDR1 KGHSH and CDR2 LQKENI. The CDR3 contains 13 residues. The repertoire was sequenced with immunoSEQ multiplex PCR; TCRdb's copy has only in-frame clones and lacks some. The sample lists fewer than 200,000 clones; over 75% were seen once. This clonotype was obtained from a man in his 60s who had recovered from COVID-19. The V gene is TRBV18, the J gene TRBJ2-7; weak D call: TRBD1 (6 bases). Specimen: peripheral blood. DNA for the CDR3: TGTGCCAGCTCAAGGGACACTATATACGAGCAGTACTTC. Protein sequence: CASSRDTIYEQYF.